This TCR beta chain was captured in a study of neurological immune-mediated disorders. Study-level findings and limits: Expanded clones shared no identical CDR3 amino acid sequences across subjects, which suggested private TCR-beta repertoires in all groups. Phylogenetic grouping assigned the repertoires of 18 of 34 multiple sclerosis patients to a single cluster of related CDR3 sequences. This cluster may be a repertoire-level signature.

With 10-nucleotide random UMIs included, cDNA was synthesized by 5'RACE. TCRdb used MiXCR to reprocess the 5' RACE reads, holding one entry per CDR3 protein. Of 65,000 to 70,000 distinct CDR3 sequences detected, under 5% appear once; the ten largest clones hold around 2.6%. This clonotype was counted ten times or more. The antigen remains unidentified. Deletions cut 5 bases from V and 9 bases from J, with 17 bases between. The CDR3 consists of 15 residues. Sequencing input: PBMCs. This chain connects TRBV12-3 or TRBV12-4 to TRBJ1-6; D perhaps matches TRBD1 (5 bases). The receptor comes from a man between 45 and 60 years old with multiple sclerosis. CDR3 coding DNA: TGTGCCAGCAGTCCCATAGACGGGGGATTTTCACCCCTCCACTTT. It codes for CASSPIDGGFSPLHF.